The sequence of this T cell receptor beta chain was determined in a study of chemoradiotherapy in HPV16-positive cancers. About the study: Candidate HPV-specific T-cell clones and common TCR motifs came from functional assays in two HPV16-positive patients.

Profiling relied on immunoSEQ multiplex PCR, and the TCRdb table lists in-frame clones only, not all of them. The sample yields about 5,000 clones, roughly 91% seen once. As for this clone: Antigen unknown.

General study findings and limits: Candidate HPV-specific clones and E7-related TCR motifs grew in tumor during treatment.

Deletions cut 6 bases from V and 1 base from J, with 9 bases between. Germline V gene data show CDR1 as SNHLY and CDR2 as FYNNEI. The CDR3 runs to 14 residues. Repertoires were sampled repeatedly during chemoradiotherapy. This receptor was taken from a human donor with HPV-associated anogenital cancer. The sample was tumor tissue, taken from a patient who underwent chemoradiotherapy. The V call is TRBV2, the J call TRBJ2-2; D not certain. For the CDR3, the DNA is TGTGCCAGCAGAGGCGTTTTGAACACCGGGGAGCTGTTTTTT. Translated, it gives CASRGVLNTGELFF. Complete variable domain (other parts from reference TRBV2 and TRBJ2-2): EPEVTQTPSHQVTQMGQEVILRCVPISNHLYFYWYRQILGQKVEFLVSFYNNEISEKSEIFDDQFSVERPDGSNFTLKIRSTKLEDSAMYFCASRGVLNTGELFFGEGSRLTVL.